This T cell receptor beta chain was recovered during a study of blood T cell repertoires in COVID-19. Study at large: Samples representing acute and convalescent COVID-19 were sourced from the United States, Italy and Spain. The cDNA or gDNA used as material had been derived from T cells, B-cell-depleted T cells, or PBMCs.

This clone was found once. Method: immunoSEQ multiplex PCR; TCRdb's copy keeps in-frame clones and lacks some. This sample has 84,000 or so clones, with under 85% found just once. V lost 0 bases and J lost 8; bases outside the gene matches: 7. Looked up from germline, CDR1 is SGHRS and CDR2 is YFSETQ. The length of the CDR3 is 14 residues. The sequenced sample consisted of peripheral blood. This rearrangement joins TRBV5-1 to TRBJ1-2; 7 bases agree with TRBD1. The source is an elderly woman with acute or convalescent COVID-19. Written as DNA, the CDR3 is TGCGCCAGCAGCTTGGCGTCCCAGGGGGACGGCTACACCTTC. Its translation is CASSLASQGDGYTF.